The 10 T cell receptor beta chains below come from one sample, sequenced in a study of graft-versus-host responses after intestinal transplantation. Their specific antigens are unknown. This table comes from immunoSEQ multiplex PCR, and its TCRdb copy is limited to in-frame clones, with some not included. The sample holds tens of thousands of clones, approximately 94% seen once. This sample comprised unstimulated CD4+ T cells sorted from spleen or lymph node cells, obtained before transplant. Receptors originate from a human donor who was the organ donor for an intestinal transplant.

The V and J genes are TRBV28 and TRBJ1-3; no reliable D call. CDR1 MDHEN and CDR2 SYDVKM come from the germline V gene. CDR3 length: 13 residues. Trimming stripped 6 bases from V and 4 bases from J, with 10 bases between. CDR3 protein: CASRPGSGNTIYF. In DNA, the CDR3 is TGTGCCAGCAGGCCGGGGTCAGGAAACACCATATATTTT.

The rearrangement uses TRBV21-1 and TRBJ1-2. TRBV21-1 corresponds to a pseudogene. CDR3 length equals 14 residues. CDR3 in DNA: TGTGCCAGCAGCAAAGGTGGCGGAACTTGGGGCTACACCTTC. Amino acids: CASSKGGGTWGYTF.

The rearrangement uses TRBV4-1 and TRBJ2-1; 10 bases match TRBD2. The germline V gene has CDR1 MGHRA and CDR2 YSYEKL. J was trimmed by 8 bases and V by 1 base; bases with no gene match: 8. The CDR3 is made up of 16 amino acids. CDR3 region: CASSQGQAGGRDEQFF. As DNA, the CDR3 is TGCGCCAGCAGCCAAGGTCAAGCGGGGGGGCGGGATGAGCAGTTCTTC.

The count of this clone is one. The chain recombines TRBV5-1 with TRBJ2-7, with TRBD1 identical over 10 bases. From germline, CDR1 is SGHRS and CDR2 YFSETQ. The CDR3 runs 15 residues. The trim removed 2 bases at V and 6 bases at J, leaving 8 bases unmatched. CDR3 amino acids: CASSFRDRGTSEQYF. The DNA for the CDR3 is TGCGCCAGCAGCTTCCGGGACAGGGGAACGAGCGAGCAGTACTTC.

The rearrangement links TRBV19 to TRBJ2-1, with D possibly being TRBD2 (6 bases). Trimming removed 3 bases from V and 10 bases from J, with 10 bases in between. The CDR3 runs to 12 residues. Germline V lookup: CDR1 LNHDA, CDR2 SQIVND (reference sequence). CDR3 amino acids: CASSIRSGEQFF. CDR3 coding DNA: TGTGCCAGTAGTATTAGAAGCGGGGAGCAGTTCTTC.

For the CDR3, the DNA is TGCGCCAGCAGCTTGACTAGCGGGGGATATGATACGCAGTATTTT. Translation gives CASSLTSGGYDTQYF. The V call is TRBV5-1, the J call TRBJ2-3; 11 bases map to TRBD2. The trim removed 1 base at V and 6 bases at J, leaving 4 bases unmatched. This CDR3 has 15 amino acids. The germline V gene has CDR1 SGHRS and CDR2 YFSETQ.

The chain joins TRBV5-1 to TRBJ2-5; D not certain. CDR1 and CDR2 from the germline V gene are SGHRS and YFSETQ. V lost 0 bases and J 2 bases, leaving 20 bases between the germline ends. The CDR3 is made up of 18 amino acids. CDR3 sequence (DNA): TGCGCCAGCAGCTTGGCCTCTGTCGGAATACTGACGCAAGAGACCCAGTACTTC. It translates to CASSLASVGILTQETQYF.

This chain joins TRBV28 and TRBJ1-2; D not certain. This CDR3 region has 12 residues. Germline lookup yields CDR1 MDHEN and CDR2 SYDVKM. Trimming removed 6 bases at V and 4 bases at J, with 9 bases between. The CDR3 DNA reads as TGTGCCAGCAGCTCACTCGGCTATGGCTACACCTTC. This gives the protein CASSSLGYGYTF.

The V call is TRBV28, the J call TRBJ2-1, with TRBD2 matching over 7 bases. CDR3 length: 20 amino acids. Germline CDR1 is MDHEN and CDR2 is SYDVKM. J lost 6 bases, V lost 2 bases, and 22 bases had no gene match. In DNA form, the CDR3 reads TGTGCCAGCAGTTTACCCCTCGGGGCAGGACAATTGGGGACTATCAATGAGCAGTTCTTC. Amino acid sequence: CASSLPLGAGQLGTINEQFF.

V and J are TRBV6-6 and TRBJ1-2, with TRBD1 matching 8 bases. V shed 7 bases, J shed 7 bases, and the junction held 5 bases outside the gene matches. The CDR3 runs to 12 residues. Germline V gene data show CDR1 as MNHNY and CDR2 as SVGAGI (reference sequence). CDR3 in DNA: TGTGCCAGCAAAAGGACAGGGAGTGGCTACACCTTC. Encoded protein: CASKRTGSGYTF.